This T cell receptor (beta chain) is drawn from a study of metastatic and nonmetastatic thyroid tumors. Study background: Repertoire comparison spanned blood and tumor or nodule tissue of malignant and benign thyroid patients. Study-level results: When malignant thyroid tumors were compared with benign nodules, TCR beta diversity was reportedly significantly higher in the malignant tumors. This held in both blood and tumor samples.

CDR1 and CDR2 (germline): MDHEN, SYDVKM. V was clipped by 10 bases and J by 8 bases, with 24 bases between them. The CDR3 consists of 16 residues. For this clone: Its antigen is unidentified.

How the authors handled the data: In papillary thyroid cancer, a distant-metastasis classifier was built using CDR3 differences across clinicopathological groups. TCRdb re-called the PCR reads with MiXCR. The V and J calls shown here were made by TCRdb, not taken from the authors' results. The profile shows some 14,000 clones, approximately 12% of them singletons. Before thyroid surgery, none of the patients had received any treatment. Material: blood. The sequence derives from a female donor with papillary thyroid cancer or a benign thyroid nodule (not recorded which). Some clones in this sample may be carry-over from other donors' samples. The chain has TRBV28 and TRBJ1-6, with D perhaps TRBD1 (5 bases). As DNA, the CDR3 is TGTGCCACCATACCATACACGACAGAAAGGGATTCACCCCTCCACTTT. Its protein is CATIPYTTERDSPLHF.